The sequence of this TCR beta chain was determined in a study of PD-L1 blockade in urothelial cancer. Turning to the study itself: Male patients with bladder-origin urothelial cancer numbered about 90% of the roughly 29.

Per germline, CDR1 LNHDA and CDR2 SQIVND (reference sequence). The CDR3 length is 17 residues. The trim removed 5 bases at V and 11 bases at J, leaving 20 bases unmatched. Sequencing used immunoSEQ multiplex PCR; TCRdb keeps in-frame clones, though not all of them. The table shows 45,000 to 60,000 clones, with about 85% occurring only once. Urothelial carcinoma in patients was locally advanced or metastatic. This clone was detected only a few times. V usage is TRBV19 and J usage is TRBJ1-1; 10 bases line up with TRBD1. The source of this sequence is a man in his 60s with urothelial cancer. The starting material was PBMCs, obtained around atezolizumab (anti-PD-L1) treatment. Written as DNA, the CDR3 is TGTGCCAGTAGTCTGTCCTCAATACCGGGACAGGGGAACCAGGCTTTCTTT. Translating gives CASSLSSIPGQGNQAFF.